Below, 5 T cell receptor beta chains from the same sample are listed, as sequenced in a study of beta chain features in type 1 diabetes. Reverse transcribing all isolated RNA meant expressed TCRB transcripts were sequenced. Here immunoSEQ multiplex PCR was the method, and the copy in TCRdb shows in-frame clones only, minus some. Of more than 140,000 clones in the sample, 9% to 10% are singletons; the top ten hold almost 0.65%. Sequenced: central memory CD4+ T cells from blood. The receptors originated from a woman aged 40 to 55 in good health.

This clone was seen a few times. The chain joins TRBV6-5 to TRBJ2-3; 8 bases fit TRBD2. The germline CDR1 and CDR2 sequences are MNHEY and SVGAGI. The V gene end was trimmed by 8 bases and the J gene end by 1 base; junction bases not matched to a gene: 5. This CDR3 has 14 amino acids. The CDR3 is CASARGGGTDTQYF. Here the CDR3 DNA reads TGTGCCAGCGCCCGGGGGGGTGGCACAGATACGCAGTATTTT.

In nucleotides, the CDR3 is TGCGCCAGCAGCTCACAGGGTATCGGCGACACTGAAGCTTTCTTT. The encoded protein is CASSSQGIGDTEAFF. The chain joins TRBV5-1 to TRBJ1-1; TRBD1 might be the D (6 bases). V was trimmed by 3 bases and J by 3 bases, leaving 15 bases between them. CDR1 and CDR2 from the germline V gene are SGHRS and YFSETQ. The CDR3 loop spans 15 amino acids.

The chain joins TRBV2 to TRBJ1-2; possibly TRBD1 for D (5 bases). The germline V gene encodes CDR1 SNHLY and CDR2 FYNNEI. The CDR3 has 14 amino acids. V lost 4 bases and J 3 bases, leaving 12 bases between the germline ends. The CDR3 bases are TGTGCCAGCAGTGTGTGGCAGGGCCACTATGGCTACACCTTC. The encoded protein is CASSVWQGHYGYTF.

This clone was observed a few times. The genes are TRBV11-2 and TRBJ2-5; 12 bases are a match to TRBD2. CDR1 and CDR2 (germline): SGHAT, FQNNGV. The junction had 9 bases not matched to a gene; V was cut back by 1 base and J by 6 bases. The CDR3 totals 17 residues. CDR3 bases: TGTGCCAGCAGCTTAGTTTCTAGCGGGGGGGGACGCCAGACCCAGTACTTC. Translating gives CASSLVSSGGGRQTQYF.

CDR3 sequence (DNA): TGTGCCAGCAGCGTCCAGGGACAGGGGGTCACTGAAGCTTTCTTT. Translated, it gives CASSVQGQGVTEAFF. The V gene is TRBV9, the J gene TRBJ1-1; 11 nucleotides line up with TRBD1. The V gene's germline CDR1 is SGDLS and CDR2 YYNGEE. This CDR3 spans 15 amino acids. J lost 4 bases, V lost 2 bases, and 4 bases had no gene match.